These 22 T cell receptor beta chains were all obtained from the same sample, sequenced in a study of a mutant IDH1 vaccine in newly diagnosed glioma. This table comes from immunoSEQ multiplex PCR, and its TCRdb copy is limited to in-frame clones, with some not included. Seen here are 60,000 to 85,000 clones, about four fifths observed once, and the top ten hold about 7.5%. As to time point: baseline, week 1 (first vaccination visit). Treatment described: pre-vaccination baseline after standard-of-care therapy. Sequenced material: PBMCs, taken from a glioma patient treated with radiotherapy, temozolomide or both. The receptor set was obtained from a man aged 50 or older with glioma.

J is TRBJ1-2 and V is TRBV7-9, with D unresolved. The CDR3 runs 13 residues. CDR1 is SEHNR, CDR2 FQNEAQ, per germline (reference sequence). V gave up 5 bases and J gave up 4 bases, with 11 bases separating them. In DNA form, the CDR3 reads TGTGCCAGCAGCCTCGTCGGGAGCTATGGCTACACCTTC. The encoded protein is CASSLVGSYGYTF.

The chain recombines TRBV23-1 with TRBJ2-3; no definite D call. TRBV23-1 counts as an open reading frame of uncertain function. V shed 2 bases and J shed 6 bases, with 9 bases lying between them. The CDR3 runs to 13 residues. The CDR3 bases are TGCGCCAGCAGTCAACCGTGGCACGATACGCAGTATTTT. Translation gives CASSQPWHDTQYF.

The chain recombines TRBV30 with TRBJ1-5; D remains unclear. Deletions cut 0 bases from V and 0 bases from J, with 15 bases between. Germline V gene sequence: CDR1 GTSNPN, CDR2 SVGIG (reference sequence). The CDR3 length is 17 residues. CDR3 sequence (DNA): TGTGCCTGGAGTGTGGGTCGGATCAACCTTAGCAATCAGCCCCAGCATTTT. It specifies CAWSVGRINLSNQPQHF.

J is TRBJ2-1 and V is TRBV5-8, with D maybe TRBD1 (5 bases). V was shortened by 6 bases and J by 10 bases, with 11 bases between the two germline ends. Germline V gene data show CDR1 as SGHTS and CDR2 as YDEGEE. This CDR3 has 11 residues. The CDR3 loop is CASTRTSEQFF. In nucleotides, the CDR3 is TGTGCCAGCACCAGGACATCCGAGCAGTTCTTC.

V and J are TRBV6-5 and TRBJ2-2, with 9 bases identical to TRBD2. The CDR3 totals 13 residues. CDR1 is MNHEY and CDR2 is SVGAGI in the germline V gene. Trimming at V came to 8 bases and at J to 4 bases, leaving 2 bases not matched to a gene. The CDR3 nucleotides are TGTGCCAGCGATAGCGGGGGCACCGGGGAGCTGTTTTTT. It yields the protein CASDSGGTGELFF.

Concerning this clone itself: At the DNA level, this CDR3 is encoded by other sequences in the same sample as well. The chain recombines TRBV5-1 with TRBJ1-1; no firm D call. V lost 0 bases and J lost 0, with 6 bases in between. The germline gives CDR1 SGHRS, CDR2 YFSETQ. This CDR3 comprises 14 residues. For the CDR3, the DNA is TGCGCCAGCAGCTTGGACGGTATGAACACTGAAGCTTTCTTT. Amino acid sequence: CASSLDGMNTEAFF.

Details on this clone: The junction and the germline gene differ at one end; a read error may be behind it. The chain uses TRBV18 and TRBJ1-1; no clear D. This CDR3 is built from 13 residues. Per the germline V gene, CDR1 is KGHSH and CDR2 is LQKENI. CDR3 protein: CASSPSRNIEAFF. The CDR3 nucleotides are TGTGCCAGCTCACCTTCCCGGAACATTGAAGCTTTCTTT.

The chain carries TRBV9 and TRBJ2-2, with D tentatively TRBD1 (6 bases). With 1 base removed from V and 5 bases from J, the gap between germline ends came to 12 bases. The CDR3 consists of 15 residues. CDR1 and CDR2 (germline): SGDLS, YYNGEE. The chain's CDR3 is CASSVWSGETGELFF. CDR3 coding DNA: TGTGCCAGCAGCGTATGGTCAGGGGAGACCGGGGAGCTGTTTTTT.

The chain combines TRBV2 with TRBJ2-7, with TRBD1 identical over 8 bases. Per germline, CDR1 SNHLY and CDR2 FYNNEI. This CDR3 comprises 13 residues. The J segment lost 3 bases and the V segment lost 5 bases, leaving 3 bases of the junction unmatched. The CDR3 here is CASSWTGIYEQYF. The CDR3, as DNA: TGTGCCAGCAGTTGGACAGGGATCTACGAGCAGTACTTC.

This chain uses TRBV5-4 with TRBJ2-3; D unresolved. The CDR3 runs 12 residues. Trimming pared 4 bases from V and 5 bases from J, leaving 8 bases between. Germline CDR1 SGHNT, CDR2 YYREEE (reference sequence). The CDR3 reads CASSPGLDTQYF. Written as DNA, the CDR3 is TGTGCCAGCAGCCCTGGCCTAGATACGCAGTATTTT.

This clone was found a few times. The chain links TRBV7-9 to TRBJ1-2, with 8 positions matching TRBD1. V lost 5 bases and J lost 4; bases outside the gene matches: 12. In germline, CDR1 is SEHNR, CDR2 FQNEAQ (reference sequence). The length of the CDR3 is 16 residues. The CDR3 region has the DNA TGTGCCAGCAGCAAGAACCGGGACAGGTGGGCCTATGGCTACACCTTC. Its protein product is CASSKNRDRWAYGYTF.

The V gene is TRBV4-2, the J gene TRBJ2-5; 10 bases are a match to TRBD2. The junction had 4 bases not matched to a gene; V was cut back by 1 base and J by 5 bases. The CDR3 is 15 residues long. Per germline, CDR1 LGHNA and CDR2 YNFKEQ. CDR3 nucleotides: TGTGCCAGCAGCCAAGGGACAGCGGGGGGGGAGACCCAGTACTTC. The encoded protein is CASSQGTAGGETQYF.

The chain recombines TRBV6-4 with TRBJ2-4; no firm D call. Trimming took 4 bases from V and 8 from J, leaving 12 bases between them. This CDR3 comprises 13 residues. Germline assignment: CDR1 MRHNA and CDR2 SNTAGT. The DNA of the CDR3 is TGTGCCAGCAGTGCAACAGACGAGGACATTCAGTACTTC. Translation gives CASSATDEDIQYF.

The chain carries TRBV6-1 and TRBJ2-7, with a weak D call TRBD1 (6 bases). V lost 1 base to trimming and J lost 4 bases, with 8 bases between them. Germline assignment: CDR1 MNHNS and CDR2 SASEGT. This CDR3 is built from 13 residues. The CDR3 region has the DNA TGTGCCAGCAGTGAAGACAGGGTATACGAGCAGTACTTC. This sequence encodes CASSEDRVYEQYF.

The genes are TRBV7-2 and TRBJ1-1; no reliable D call. Germline V lookup: CDR1 SGHTA, CDR2 FQGNSA. There are 16 residues in the CDR3. V was trimmed by 0 bases and J by 0 bases, leaving 11 bases between them. For the CDR3, the DNA is TGTGCCAGCAGCTTAGCGCCCTGGACGGTGAACACTGAAGCTTTCTTT. As protein: CASSLAPWTVNTEAFF.

This chain uses TRBV5-8 with TRBJ1-2; 9 nucleotides line up with TRBD1. This CDR3 has 14 residues. Germline loops: CDR1 SGHTS, CDR2 YDEGEE. J gave up 6 bases and V 4 bases, and 7 bases lay outside the gene matches. CDR3 coding DNA: TGTGCCAGCAGCGACCGGGACAGGGTTGATGGCTACACCTTC. This sequence encodes CASSDRDRVDGYTF. Full variable domain (rest looked up from reference TRBV5-8 and TRBJ1-2): EAGVTQSPTHLIKTRGQQATLRCSPISGHTSVYWYQQALGLGLQFLLWYDEGEERNRGNFPPRFSGRQFPNYSSELNVNALELEDSALYLCASSDRDRVDGYTFGSGTRLTVV.

Here the CDR3 DNA reads TGTGCCAGCAGCTTAGGTGGCAGGGAAAAGGAAAAACTGTTTTTT. Amino acid sequence: CASSLGGREKEKLFF. The rearrangement uses TRBV7-8 and TRBJ1-4; D might be TRBD1 (5 bases). The ends were cut back, 1 base at V and 8 bases at J, with 14 bases in the middle. The germline V gene has CDR1 SGHVS and CDR2 FQNEAQ. This CDR3 has 15 residues.

This rearrangement joins TRBV5-6 to TRBJ2-7; 11 nucleotides agree with TRBD1. With V trimmed by 0 bases and J by 4 bases, 6 bases remained unmatched. Germline V gives CDR1 SGHDT, CDR2 YYEEEE. The CDR3 covers 16 residues. The chain's CDR3 is CASSLALGTGGYEQYF. CDR3 in DNA: TGTGCCAGCAGCTTGGCCCTGGGGACAGGGGGGTACGAGCAGTACTTC.

The V gene is TRBV7-6, the J gene TRBJ1-5; 8 bases match TRBD1. Unmatched junction bases numbered 7, after V lost 5 bases and J lost 4 bases. The CDR3 extends over 15 amino acids. CDR1 and CDR2 from the germline V gene are SGHVS and FNYEAQ. The DNA of the CDR3 is TGTGCCAGCAGCCCCGACAGGGGTTTGAATCAGCCCCAGCATTTT. As protein: CASSPDRGLNQPQHF.

The genes are TRBV10-3 and TRBJ1-4, with D perhaps TRBD1 (6 bases). Per the germline V gene, CDR1 is ENHRY and CDR2 is SYGVKD. The CDR3 covers 17 residues. Trimming shortened V by 4 bases and J by 0 bases, and 15 bases separated the two germline ends. This CDR3 reads CAISADSSPATNEKLFF. The CDR3, as DNA: TGTGCCATCAGTGCGGACAGCTCACCTGCAACTAATGAAAAACTGTTTTTT.

The chain uses TRBV10-3 and TRBJ2-5, with D hard to call. The V gene's germline CDR1 is ENHRY and CDR2 SYGVKD. This CDR3 comprises 13 residues. V lost 3 bases, J lost 4 bases, and 9 bases lay in between. CDR3 amino acids: CAISDDSGETQYF. CDR3 bases: TGTGCCATCAGTGACGATTCAGGAGAGACCCAGTACTTC.

The chain carries TRBV18 and TRBJ2-7; 8 nucleotides match TRBD2. The CDR3 is 14 amino acids. The germline CDR1 and CDR2 sequences are KGHSH and LQKENI. With V trimmed by 5 bases and J by 0 bases, 3 bases remained unmatched. As DNA, the CDR3 is TGTGCCAGCTCAACCACTAGCGGCTCCTACGAGCAGTACTTC. Its protein product is CASSTTSGSYEQYF.